Reported below is one T cell receptor beta chain. Antigen: not known. Per germline, CDR1 SGHNT and CDR2 YYREEE (reference sequence). The CDR3 consists of 19 residues. This entry is derived from a study of T cell clusters in autoimmune cytopenias. Study-wide background: Per sample, median TRB depth was 51,575 reads, yielding a median roughly 2,000 distinct clonotypes.

TRB amplification used roughly 250 ng of peripheral blood genomic DNA. General observations from the study: Physiological T cell clusters of healthy donors were apparently absent in primary autoimmune cytopenia patients.

TRB was amplified by touch-down multiplex PCR, primer pools A and B combined. TCRdb reanalyzed the multiplex PCR reads and collapses them to one entry per CDR3 protein, without DNA. The sample table sets out approximately 8,000 distinct CDR3 sequences. Material for sequencing was peripheral blood. The rearrangement joins TRBV5-4 to TRBJ2-4; no DNA is available, so the TRBD2 call from TCRdb remains unchecked. The TCR comes from a human donor with an autoimmune cytopenia or autoimmune hepatitis (not recorded which). The CDR3 protein is CASSLGGGRAPVAKNIQYF.